The 29 T cell receptor beta chains listed next were all sequenced from one sample in a study of shared clonotypes between healthy human individuals. Repertoires were generated with immunoSEQ multiplex PCR, while TCRdb's copy carries only in-frame clones and drops some. In the table there are around 2.5 million clones, under 95% of which are singletons. Sequencing was done on a sample of naive CD4+ T cells from PBMCs. Sample subset: CD45RA+ positively selected. Receptors were obtained from a man aged 18 to 35 in good health. Some clones in this sample may be carry-over from other donors' samples.

This chain links TRBV30 with TRBJ2-5; 12 nucleotides agree with TRBD2. The V segment lost 2 bases and the J segment 7 bases; nucleotides outside the gene matches: 11. Per germline, CDR1 GTSNPN and CDR2 SVGIG (reference sequence). The CDR3 extends over 16 amino acids. The CDR3 here is CAWSPYGLAGIGTQYF. DNA for the CDR3: TGTGCCTGGAGTCCCTACGGACTAGCGGGAATCGGGACCCAGTACTTC.

About this clone: The sample carries other DNA sequences with the same CDR3. The V call is TRBV6-1, the J call TRBJ2-2; 9 nucleotides line up with TRBD1. The CDR3 length is 14 residues. V was pared by 4 bases and J by 4 bases, with 1 base of the junction left unmatched. In germline, CDR1 is MNHNS, CDR2 SASEGT. In DNA, the CDR3 is TGTGCCAGCAGTGCGACAGGGGGCACCGGGGAGCTGTTTTTT. Translated: CASSATGGTGELFF.

The chain links TRBV7-9 to TRBJ2-2; TRBD1 matches 8 bases. J lost 6 bases, V lost 5 bases, and 17 bases had no gene match. From germline, CDR1 is SEHNR and CDR2 FQNEAQ (reference sequence). The CDR3 loop spans 18 amino acids. As DNA, the CDR3 is TGTGCCAGCAGCCCACCTGCCCCCCCGGGACAGGTTCCCGGGGAGCTGTTTTTT. Amino acids: CASSPPAPPGQVPGELFF.

The chain joins TRBV19 to TRBJ2-1; 10 bases are a match to TRBD2. V dropped 5 bases and J dropped 4; count of bases not matched to a gene: 8. Germline V gene data show CDR1 as LNHDA and CDR2 as SQIVND (reference sequence). The CDR3 has 16 amino acids. This CDR3 reads CASSPSKTSGYNEQFF. The CDR3 DNA follows: TGTGCCAGTAGTCCCAGCAAGACTAGCGGGTACAATGAGCAGTTCTTC.

The CDR3 protein is CASSLVQYSNQPQHF. CDR3 sequence (DNA): TGTGCCAGCAGCTTGGTTCAGTATAGCAATCAGCCCCAGCATTTT. The chain recombines TRBV5-5 with TRBJ1-5; D is uncertain. The CDR3 is 15 amino acids. Germline V CDR1 and CDR2: SGHKS, YYEKEE (reference sequence). V was shortened by 0 bases and J by 0 bases, with 7 bases between the two germline ends.

On this clone itself: Within the sample, other DNA sequences also encode this same CDR3. The V call is TRBV18, the J call TRBJ2-5; D is undetermined. Trimming pared 2 bases from V and 4 bases from J, leaving 14 bases between. CDR3 length: 15 residues. The germline CDR1 and CDR2 sequences are KGHSH and LQKENI. As DNA, the CDR3 is TGTGCCAGCTCACCATGGGCTGGCAGCTTAGAGACCCAGTACTTC. Residues: CASSPWAGSLETQYF.

This sequence joins TRBV7-9 and TRBJ2-5; D is possibly TRBD1 or TRBD2 (5 bases each). Germline V CDR1 and CDR2: SEHNR, FQNEAQ (reference sequence). The V gene lost 6 bases and the J gene lost 1 base, with 18 bases spanning the gap. The CDR3 has 16 residues. DNA of the CDR3: TGTGCCAGCAGTCTCGTTCAAGGGACGGTCCAAGAGACCCAGTACTTC. Protein: CASSLVQGTVQETQYF.

This rearrangement joins TRBV19 to TRBJ2-1, with unresolved D. Germline lookup yields CDR1 LNHDA and CDR2 SQIVND (reference sequence). Trimming took off 5 bases at V and 0 bases at J, with 11 bases between the two ends. This CDR3 spans 15 amino acids. The CDR3 loop is CASSPTTSSYNEQFF. Written as DNA, the CDR3 is TGTGCCAGTAGTCCCACCACGAGCTCCTACAATGAGCAGTTCTTC.

The chain couples TRBV5-1 to TRBJ2-1; 11 positions match TRBD2. The length of the CDR3 is 15 residues. With V trimmed by 2 bases and J by 4 bases, 2 bases remained unmatched. CDR1 is SGHRS, CDR2 YFSETQ, per germline. DNA of the CDR3: TGCGCCAGCAGCTTTAGCGGGAGGGAATACAATGAGCAGTTCTTC. It translates to CASSFSGREYNEQFF.

The chain carries TRBV5-8 and TRBJ1-5; a weak D match, TRBD1 (5 bases). The germline CDR1 and CDR2 sequences are SGHTS and YDEGEE. This CDR3 comprises 16 residues. Trimming left V 3 bases short and J 4 bases short, with 17 bases between. In DNA, the CDR3 is TGTGCCAGCAGCTCGGGACGGATACTACGAAATCAGCCCCAGCATTTT. Translation gives CASSSGRILRNQPQHF.

This clone was counted a single time. The chain carries TRBV5-1 and TRBJ2-1, with D possibly TRBD2 on 7 matching bases. Between the trimmed V and J ends, which lost 6 bases and 6 bases, there was a span of 19 bases. CDR3 length: 15 amino acids. The V gene's germline CDR1 is SGHRS and CDR2 YFSETQ. The CDR3 DNA is TGCGCCAGCACTCCCTATTTGGGAGGGGGCAATGAGCAGTTCTTC. It is translated as CASTPYLGGGNEQFF.

The rearrangement joins TRBV18 to TRBJ2-7; D remains ambiguous. With 4 bases removed from V and 5 bases from J, the gap between germline ends came to 18 bases. Germline values: CDR1 KGHSH, CDR2 LQKENI. This CDR3 region has 15 residues. In DNA, the CDR3 is TGTGCCAGCTCACTTCTTTTGGCTAGTCTCCACGAGCAGTACTTC. Protein sequence: CASSLLLASLHEQYF.

The chain carries TRBV7-3 and TRBJ2-3; no clear D. V shed 2 bases and J shed 2 bases, with 11 bases lying between them. Germline CDR1 reads SGHTA; CDR2 reads FQGTGA. The CDR3 length is 15 residues. The CDR3 region is CASSLVGGATDTQYF. CDR3 in DNA: TGTGCCAGCAGCTTAGTTGGCGGAGCCACAGATACGCAGTATTTT.

As for this clone: Other nucleotide sequences from this sample produce the same CDR3. The genes are TRBV29-1 and TRBJ2-3, with D possibly TRBD1 on 5 matching bases. The CDR3 has 13 amino acids. Germline V CDR1 and CDR2: SQVTM, ANQGSEA. V gave up 6 bases and J gave up 1 base, with 11 bases separating them. The CDR3 nucleotides are TGCAGCGTCCTCCAGGGTGGCACAGATACGCAGTATTTT. Translation: CSVLQGGTDTQYF.

CDR3 sequence reads: CASSSRGPGEQYF. The CDR3 nucleotides are TGTGCCAGCAGCTCGCGGGGTCCGGGCGAGCAGTACTTC. The V gene is TRBV7-2, the J gene TRBJ2-7; D may be TRBD2 (6 bases). V lost 4 bases and J lost 6, with 13 bases in between. This CDR3 is 13 amino acids long. The germline CDR1 and CDR2 sequences are SGHTA and FQGNSA.

The chain is built from TRBV28 and TRBJ2-7, with a possible D match to TRBD1 (6 bases). Germline V CDR1 and CDR2: MDHEN, SYDVKM. Trimming shortened V by 8 bases and J by 3 bases, and 17 bases separated the two germline ends. This CDR3 has 14 amino acids. CDR3 nucleotide sequence: TGTGCCAGCCATGGAGAGGGACATTACTACGAGCAGTACTTC. This translates into CASHGEGHYYEQYF.

This clone has just one count. The V call is TRBV30, the J call TRBJ2-5; D gene ambiguous. V lost 0 bases and J 0 bases, leaving 14 bases between the germline ends. From germline, CDR1 is GTSNPN and CDR2 SVGIG (reference sequence). This CDR3 region has 16 residues. CDR3 amino acids: CAWSVLVGWNQETQYF. The DNA for the CDR3 is TGTGCCTGGAGTGTACTGGTGGGTTGGAACCAAGAGACCCAGTACTTC.

This clone was detected only once. The chain has TRBV9 and TRBJ1-5; D might be TRBD1 (5 bases). In germline, CDR1 is SGDLS, CDR2 YYNGEE. V was shortened by 0 bases and J by 9 bases, with 31 bases between the two germline ends. This CDR3 is 20 amino acids long. In DNA form, the CDR3 reads TGTGCCAGCAGCGTAGACGGGTTTCGGGGCTGTAACATTGTGGGACGGCCCCAGCATTTT. Translating it yields CASSVDGFRGCNIVGRPQHF.

The chain recombines TRBV5-1 with TRBJ1-3, with a tentative D call TRBD1 (6 bases). Trimming stripped 5 bases from V and 0 bases from J, with 12 bases between. The CDR3 has 15 residues. Looked up from germline, CDR1 is SGHRS and CDR2 is YFSETQ. The CDR3 spells CASRVQGGSGNTIYF. The CDR3 coding sequence is TGCGCCAGCAGGGTACAGGGAGGCTCTGGAAACACCATATATTTT.

This chain uses TRBV6-4 with TRBJ2-3; the D is unclear. The CDR3 consists of 14 residues. Trimming stripped 6 bases from V and 4 bases from J, with 14 bases between. The germline CDR1 and CDR2 sequences are MRHNA and SNTAGT. As DNA, the CDR3 is TGTGCCAGCAGCTCTGGAGTTGGCCCAGATACGCAGTATTTT. Translating gives CASSSGVGPDTQYF.

The chain carries TRBV6-5 and TRBJ1-2; D is ambiguous. The CDR3 has 16 residues. Deletions cut 0 bases from V and 1 base from J, with 12 bases between. Germline CDR1 reads MNHEY; CDR2 reads SVGAGI. As DNA, the CDR3 is TGTGCCAGCAGTTACTCCCCAGGCCCTATTAACTATGGCTACACCTTC. Its protein product is CASSYSPGPINYGYTF.

The chain employs TRBV4-2 and TRBJ2-1; 10 bases are a match to TRBD1. The germline CDR1 and CDR2 sequences are LGHNA and YNFKEQ. There are 16 residues in the CDR3. V gave up 2 bases and J gave up 4 bases; unmatched junction bases: 5. The CDR3 here is CASSQTTGGGYNEQFF. CDR3 in DNA: TGTGCCAGCAGCCAAACGACAGGGGGCGGGTACAATGAGCAGTTCTTC.

V gene TRBV6-4 combines with J gene TRBJ2-7; the D gene is possibly TRBD1 (6 bases). Germline CDR1 reads MRHNA; CDR2 reads SNTAGT. This CDR3 is 13 amino acids long. Trimming took off 4 bases at V and 5 bases at J, with 12 bases between the two ends. CDR3 amino acids: CASSGKGGHEQYF. The CDR3, as DNA: TGTGCCAGCAGTGGTAAAGGGGGTCACGAGCAGTACTTC.

V gene TRBV2 combines with J gene TRBJ2-3; D uncertain. Germline-derived CDR1 and CDR2 are SNHLY and FYNNEI. V lost 6 bases and J 0 bases, leaving 13 bases between the germline ends. This CDR3 is built from 15 residues. In DNA form, the CDR3 reads TGTGCCAGCAGGCCGGAAGGACGTAGCACAGATACGCAGTATTTT. Amino acid sequence: CASRPEGRSTDTQYF.

The chain recombines TRBV12-5 with TRBJ1-5; perhaps TRBD1 as D (5 bases). Germline values: CDR1 LGHNT, CDR2 FRNRAP. V was cut by 5 bases and J by 7 bases, with 15 bases left in between. There are 14 residues in the CDR3. In DNA form, the CDR3 reads TGTGCTAGTGGTCCGGGGGTAGCGGGCCAGCCCCAGCATTTT. Residues: CASGPGVAGQPQHF.

A few counts support this clone. V is TRBV4-3 and J is TRBJ1-2; D might be TRBD1 (6 bases). The germline V and J ends were trimmed by 1 base and 8 bases, with 17 bases remaining between them. This CDR3 region has 15 residues. Germline values: CDR1 LGHNA, CDR2 YSLEER. CDR3 residues: CASSQGYQQGLGYTF. CDR3 sequence (DNA): TGCGCCAGCAGCCAAGGGTATCAACAGGGCCTAGGCTACACCTTC.

The V call is TRBV6-5, the J call TRBJ1-4; D not resolved. The CDR3 is 16 amino acids. V was clipped by 2 bases and J by 0 bases, with 10 bases between them. The germline V gene has CDR1 MNHEY and CDR2 SVGAGI. The CDR3 nucleotides are TGTGCCAGCAGTTACGATGGGTTGGCAACTAATGAAAAACTGTTTTTT. Its translation is CASSYDGLATNEKLFF.

This chain joins TRBV19 and TRBJ2-7; the match to TRBD1 covers 7 bases. Per germline, CDR1 LNHDA and CDR2 SQIVND (reference sequence). The J segment lost 2 bases and the V segment lost 5 bases, leaving 6 bases of the junction unmatched. The CDR3 is 14 amino acids. The CDR3 nucleotides read TGTGCCAGTAGTGTCCGGGACAGTGCCTACGAGCAGTACTTC. This gives the protein CASSVRDSAYEQYF.

The V and J genes are TRBV28 and TRBJ1-5; 7 bases agree with TRBD1. V dropped 5 bases and J dropped 0; count of bases not matched to a gene: 7. The CDR3 spans 16 residues. Germline CDR1 and CDR2: MDHEN and SYDVKM. CDR3 loop: CASSPGTVNSNQPQHF. CDR3 sequence (DNA): TGTGCCAGCAGTCCCGGGACAGTCAATAGCAATCAGCCCCAGCATTTT.